This T cell receptor (beta chain) emerged from a study of blood T cell repertoires in COVID-19. On the study more broadly: Sites in the United States, Italy and Spain provided acute and convalescent COVID-19 samples. Nucleic acid was either cDNA or gDNA, and it came from T cells, B-cell-depleted T cells, or PBMCs.

In the authors' workflow: Reference gene primers were amplified, and this amplification served to estimate nucleated cell counts. The method was immunoSEQ multiplex PCR; TCRdb's version includes in-frame clones alone and lacks a portion of them. V and J calls and clone size follow that table, whereas D and trimming were derived from the DNA. Here the sample spans approximately 290,000 clones, around 91% being singletons. Germline values: CDR1 MNHEY, CDR2 SMNVEV (reference sequence). Trimming took 4 bases from V and 4 from J; bases not matched to a gene: 6. This CDR3 contains 17 residues. The sequence was collected from a woman in her sixties or seventies with acute or convalescent COVID-19. The V call is TRBV27, the J call TRBJ1-6, with TRBD1 identical over 11 bases. The specimen sequenced was peripheral blood. Here the CDR3 DNA reads TGTGCCAGCAGTTCTCTCGGGACAGGGGGGTATAATTCACCCCTCCACTTT. Translated: CASSSLGTGGYNSPLHF.